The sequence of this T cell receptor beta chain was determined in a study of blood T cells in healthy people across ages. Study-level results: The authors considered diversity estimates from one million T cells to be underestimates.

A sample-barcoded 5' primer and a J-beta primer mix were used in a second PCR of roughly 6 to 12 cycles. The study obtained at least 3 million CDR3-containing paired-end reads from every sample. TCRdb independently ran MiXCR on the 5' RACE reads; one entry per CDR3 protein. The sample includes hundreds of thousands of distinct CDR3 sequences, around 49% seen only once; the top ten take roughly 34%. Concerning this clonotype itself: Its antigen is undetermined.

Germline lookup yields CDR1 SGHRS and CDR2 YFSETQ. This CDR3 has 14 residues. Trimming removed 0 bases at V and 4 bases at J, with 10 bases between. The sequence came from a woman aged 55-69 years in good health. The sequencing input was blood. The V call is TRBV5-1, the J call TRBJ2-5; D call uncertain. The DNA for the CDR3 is TGCGCCAGCAGCTTGGGGAGTAGGGTAGAGACCCAGTACTTC. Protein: CASSLGSRVETQYF.